This T cell receptor (beta chain) was sequenced during a study of blood T cell repertoires in COVID-19. Recruits, aged roughly 18 to 90 years, lived in approximately 26 US areas. In the authors' workflow: Nucleated cell counts were estimated from reference gene primer amplification. The method was immunoSEQ multiplex PCR; TCRdb's version includes in-frame clones alone and lacks a portion of them. V, J and clone size derive from that table, while D and trimming were established from the DNA sequence. The sample contains about 440,000 clones, around nine tenths of which appear only once. The length of the CDR3 is 17 residues. CDR1 and CDR2 from the germline V gene are SEHNR and FQNEAQ (reference sequence). With 3 bases clipped from V and 0 bases from J, the junction kept 5 bases outside the gene matches.

Sequencing used PBMCs or T cells enriched from blood (not recorded which). This clonotype was sampled from a woman aged 18 to 35 with acute COVID-19. This rearrangement joins TRBV7-9 to TRBJ1-6, with TRBD1 identical over 7 bases. CDR3 sequence: CASSFDRASSYNSPLHF. The CDR3 nucleotides are TGTGCCAGCAGCTTCGACAGGGCGAGCTCCTATAATTCACCCCTCCACTTT. Drawing the rest from reference TRBV7-9 and TRBJ1-6, the complete variable domain is DTGVSQNPRHKITKRGQNVTFRCDPISEHNRLYWYRQTLGQGPEFLTYFQNEAQLEKSRLLSDRFSAERPKGSFSTLEIQRTEQGDSAMYLCASSFDRASSYNSPLHFGNGTRLTVT.